The 25 T cell receptor beta chains below all came from one sample that was sequenced in a study of T cells in Graves' hyperthyroidism and ophthalmopathy. Amplified TCR beta CDR3 regions derived from RNA transcripts. Using the HTBI primer set, a first-round RT-PCR was run on the TCR CDR3. Using its own MiXCR run on the multiplex PCR reads, TCRdb lists one record per CDR3 protein. The data contain about 290,000 distinct CDR3 sequences, about 13% of them singletons. The specimen sequenced was blood. These receptors came from a woman aged 40 to 50 with Graves' hyperthyroidism.

This clonotype was observed at least ten times. The chain combines TRBV27 with TRBJ2-7; tentative D call: TRBD2 (5 bases). This CDR3 is built from 12 residues. Per the germline V gene, CDR1 is MNHEY and CDR2 is SMNVEV (reference sequence). Deletions cut 2 bases from V and 5 bases from J, with 7 bases between. The CDR3 DNA follows: TGTGCCAGCAGTTTACGGGGAAACGAGCAGTACTTC. This gives the protein CASSLRGNEQYF.

This clonotype showed up many times. The CDR3 nucleotides are TGTGCCTGGAGTGGCCACAGCAATCAGCCCCAGCATTTT. Encoded protein: CAWSGHSNQPQHF. This rearrangement joins TRBV30 to TRBJ1-5; D gene ambiguous. Trimming pared 1 base from V and 1 base from J, leaving 5 bases between. CDR3 size: 13 residues. In germline, CDR1 is GTSNPN, CDR2 SVGIG (reference sequence).

V and J are TRBV29-1 and TRBJ2-1, with 10 bases that match TRBD2. The germline V gene encodes CDR1 SQVTM and CDR2 ANQGSEA. The CDR3 is 16 residues long. After removal of 1 base from V and 10 bases from J, the junction contained 13 bases not matched to a gene. CDR3 nucleotides: TGCAGCGTTGAAGTGTTTAGCGGGAGGACTCAACAGGAGCAGTTCTTC. Amino acids: CSVEVFSGRTQQEQFF.

This clonotype came up many times. The chain carries TRBV12-3 or TRBV12-4 and TRBJ2-3, with TRBD2 matching over 12 bases. The V gene end was trimmed by 3 bases and the J gene end by 4 bases; junction bases not matched to a gene: 11. This CDR3 comprises 18 residues. DNA for the CDR3: TGTGCCAGCAGTTTTGGGGTGACTAGCGGGAGCTTCGCAGATACGCAGTATTTT. This sequence encodes CASSFGVTSGSFADTQYF.

Many counts were recorded for this clonotype. V is TRBV2 and J is TRBJ2-1; D is unclear. V dropped 5 bases and J dropped 10 bases, with 9 bases sitting between them. The CDR3 loop spans 11 amino acids. Looked up from germline, CDR1 is SNHLY and CDR2 is FYNNEI. The CDR3 DNA follows: TGTGCCAGCAGTTGGATGGGGGAGCAGTTCTTC. Protein product: CASSWMGEQFF. Full variable domain (remainder filled in from reference TRBV2 and TRBJ2-1): EPEVTQTPSHQVTQMGQEVILRCVPISNHLYFYWYRQILGQKVEFLVSFYNNEISEKSEIFDDQFSVERPDGSNFTLKIRSTKLEDSAMYFCASSWMGEQFFGPGTRLTVL.

The chain combines TRBV7-9 with TRBJ2-5; no clear D gene. The ends were cut back, 0 bases at V and 0 bases at J, with 5 bases in the middle. The CDR3 consists of 14 residues. Germline values: CDR1 SEHNR, CDR2 FQNEAQ (reference sequence). CDR3 amino acids: CASSLAVNQETQYF. The CDR3 DNA is TGTGCCAGCAGCTTAGCGGTGAACCAAGAGACCCAGTACTTC.

The chain is built from TRBV7-9 and TRBJ2-1; no clear D gene. Germline-derived CDR1 and CDR2 are SEHNR and FQNEAQ (reference sequence). CDR3 length equals 15 residues. Trimming shortened V by 3 bases and J by 4 bases, and 13 bases separated the two germline ends. The CDR3 DNA sequence: TGTGCCAGCAGCTTGTTGGCCGTCGGGTACAATGAGCAGTTCTTC. Its protein product is CASSLLAVGYNEQFF. Full variable domain (outside the CDR3, taken from reference TRBV7-9 and TRBJ2-1): DTGVSQNPRHKITKRGQNVTFRCDPISEHNRLYWYRQTLGQGPEFLTYFQNEAQLEKSRLLSDRFSAERPKGSFSTLEIQRTEQGDSAMYLCASSLLAVGYNEQFFGPGTRLTVL.

The CDR3 DNA sequence: TGTGCCAGCAGCTTCGCCCAAATGAGTTCACCCCTCCACTTT. It specifies CASSFAQMSSPLHF. V gene TRBV11-2 combines with J gene TRBJ1-6, with no clear D. The CDR3 has 14 residues. Trimming took 3 bases from V and 9 from J, leaving 12 bases between them. Germline CDR1 reads SGHAT; CDR2 reads FQNNGV.

The table lists this clonotype with many counts. The chain couples TRBV7-6 to TRBJ2-7; 7 positions match TRBD2. Germline CDR1 and CDR2: SGHVS and FNYEAQ. This CDR3 region has 15 residues. Losses at the gene ends were 5 bases for V and 6 bases for J; bases not matched to a gene: 13. This CDR3 reads CASSPSHWTSPEQYF. CDR3 DNA: TGTGCCAGCAGCCCTAGCCACTGGACTAGTCCCGAGCAGTACTTC.

Ten or more counts support this clonotype. The rearrangement links TRBV7-2 to TRBJ1-3; TRBD1 matches at 7 bases. Losses at the gene ends were 6 bases for V and 4 bases for J; bases not matched to a gene: 9. There are 15 residues in the CDR3. The germline V gene encodes CDR1 SGHTA and CDR2 FQGNSA. CDR3 residues: CASSPRTGAGNTIYF. CDR3 DNA sequence: TGTGCCAGCAGTCCCCGGACAGGCGCGGGAAACACCATATATTTT.

This clonotype was counted a few times. The rearrangement links TRBV29-1 to TRBJ2-3; 8 nucleotides align to TRBD2. The CDR3 has 14 residues. Trimming took 4 bases from V and 3 from J; bases not matched to a gene: 6. CDR1 SQVTM and CDR2 ANQGSEA come from the germline V gene. The chain's CDR3 is CSVVAAGGTDTQYF. CDR3 in DNA: TGCAGCGTTGTCGCGGCGGGAGGAACAGATACGCAGTATTTT.

The sample holds many counts of this clonotype. The chain links TRBV19 to TRBJ1-5; perhaps TRBD1 as D (6 bases). This CDR3 region has 15 residues. The V end was cut by 3 bases, the J end by 5 bases, with 14 bases between. Germline V gene lookup returns CDR1 LNHDA and CDR2 SQIVND (reference sequence). DNA for the CDR3: TGTGCCAGTAGTATCCCCCGGACAGTGGATCAGCCCCAGCATTTT. As protein: CASSIPRTVDQPQHF.

The chain links TRBV10-3 to TRBJ1-6; no clear D gene. This CDR3 spans 13 amino acids. Germline CDR1 reads ENHRY; CDR2 reads SYGVKD. V lost 3 bases to trimming and J lost 12 bases, with 12 bases between them. The CDR3 loop reads CAISDGGRGPLHF. The CDR3 DNA reads TGTGCCATCAGTGATGGCGGGAGAGGACCCCTCCACTTT.

This sequence joins TRBV27 and TRBJ2-1, with 11 bases that match TRBD2. There are 15 residues in the CDR3. After removal of 6 bases from V and 12 bases from J, the junction contained 13 bases not matched to a gene. In germline, CDR1 is MNHEY, CDR2 SMNVEV (reference sequence). The CDR3 spells CASSPGAGTSGLQFF. CDR3 in DNA: TGTGCCAGCAGCCCCGGGGCCGGGACTAGCGGCTTGCAGTTCTTC.

The rearrangement uses TRBV20-1 and TRBJ1-2; D is uncertain. Per the germline V gene, CDR1 is DFQATT and CDR2 is SNEGSKA (reference sequence). Deletions cut 6 bases from V and 7 bases from J, with 27 bases between. CDR3 size: 16 residues. The CDR3 sequence is CSALSLGRAYTVGYTF. The DNA of the CDR3 is TGCAGTGCCCTCTCCCTGGGAAGGGCTTATACTGTTGGCTACACCTTC.

The sample holds a few counts of this clonotype. The chain is built from TRBV6-1 and TRBJ2-4; TRBD2 might be the D (5 bases). Per the germline V gene, CDR1 is MNHNS and CDR2 is SASEGT. V was pared by 7 bases and J by 7 bases, with 14 bases between. This CDR3 is 13 amino acids long. The CDR3: CASIQGRGNIQYF. In DNA form, the CDR3 reads TGTGCCAGCATCCAAGGGAGAGGGAACATTCAGTACTTC.

The chain couples TRBV20-1 to TRBJ2-7, with D possibly TRBD1 on 6 matching bases. The CDR3 runs to 13 residues. The V gene lost 3 bases and the J gene lost 5 bases, with 14 bases spanning the gap. Germline V gene data show CDR1 as DFQATT and CDR2 as SNEGSKA (reference sequence). CDR3 protein: CSASENRANEQYF. Here the CDR3 DNA reads TGCAGTGCTAGTGAAAACAGGGCCAACGAGCAGTACTTC.

Many counts were recorded for this clonotype. CDR3 loop: CASRETGSYGYTF. CDR3 nucleotides: TGTGCCAGCAGGGAGACAGGGAGCTATGGCTACACCTTC. The genes are TRBV6-1 and TRBJ1-2; the match to TRBD1 covers 7 bases. CDR1 and CDR2 from the germline V gene are MNHNS and SASEGT. There are 13 residues in the CDR3. J lost 4 bases, V lost 6 bases, and 5 bases had no gene match.

As regards this clonotype: At one end the junction does not follow the germline gene, possibly because of a read error. This chain joins TRBV10-3 and TRBJ2-2, with D tentatively TRBD2 (5 bases). The germline gives CDR1 ENHRY, CDR2 SYGVKD. The CDR3 runs to 14 residues. The CDR3 DNA reads TGTGCCATTGGACCGCCCCAGAACACCGGGGAGCCGTTTTTT. Its protein product is CAIGPPQNTGEPFF.

This clonotype came up many times. J is TRBJ2-7 and V is TRBV20-1; 10 bases map to TRBD2. CDR1 is DFQATT, CDR2 SNEGSKA, per germline (reference sequence). This CDR3 is 17 amino acids long. Trimming cost V 0 bases and J 1 base; bases outside gene matches: 9. As DNA, the CDR3 is TGCAGTGCTAGAGATACGGCTAGCGGGAGACTATCCTACGAGCAGTACTTC. Its translation is CSARDTASGRLSYEQYF.

This clonotype was seen many times. The rearrangement links TRBV5-6 to TRBJ1-2; D remains unclear. The CDR3 runs to 12 residues. Trimming took off 3 bases at V and 7 bases at J, with 10 bases between the two ends. Germline loops: CDR1 SGHDT, CDR2 YYEEEE. The CDR3 region is CASSWKRTGYTF. The DNA for the CDR3 is TGTGCCAGCAGCTGGAAGAGGACTGGCTACACCTTC.

V and J are TRBV29-1 and TRBJ2-7; TRBD2 agrees at 8 bases. Per the germline V gene, CDR1 is SQVTM and CDR2 is ANQGSEA. V lost 6 bases to trimming and J lost 3 bases; unmatched junction nucleotides: 10. The CDR3 length is 14 residues. The CDR3 DNA follows: TGCAGCGTAGCCGGTTTAGCGGGACTCTACGAGCAGTACTTC. It yields the protein CSVAGLAGLYEQYF.

In this sample, this clonotype turned up many times. J is TRBJ1-5 and V is TRBV28, with 8 bases matching TRBD1. Germline values: CDR1 MDHEN, CDR2 SYDVKM. The CDR3 totals 15 residues. With 6 bases clipped from V and 4 bases from J, the junction kept 8 bases outside the gene matches. The chain's CDR3 is CASSRVDRENQPQHF. In DNA, the CDR3 is TGTGCCAGCAGCCGCGTGGACAGGGAGAATCAGCCCCAGCATTTT.

The chain links TRBV4-1 to TRBJ1-1, with TRBD1 matching 8 bases. CDR3 length equals 16 residues. CDR1 and CDR2 from the germline V gene are MGHRA and YSYEKL. The J segment lost 5 bases and the V segment lost 2 bases, leaving 10 bases of the junction unmatched. CDR3 coding DNA: TGCGCCAGCAGCCAATTACAACGCAGGGGGCAGACTGAAGCTTTCTTT. This encodes CASSQLQRRGQTEAFF.

This clonotype was recorded at least ten times. The V call is TRBV10-3, the J call TRBJ2-3; 12 nucleotides line up with TRBD2. V lost 2 bases to trimming and J lost 5 bases; unmatched junction nucleotides: 5. The CDR3 is 16 residues long. Germline values: CDR1 ENHRY, CDR2 SYGVKD. The CDR3: CAISEALAGGRDTQYF. CDR3 in DNA: TGTGCCATCAGTGAGGCACTAGCGGGAGGAAGAGATACGCAGTATTTT.